This TCR beta chain was profiled in a study of metastatic and nonmetastatic thyroid tumors. Whole-study context: Patients with malignant and benign thyroid disease provided blood and tumor or nodule tissue, whose repertoires were compared. General study findings and limits: Significantly higher TCR beta diversity was reportedly seen in malignant thyroid tumors than benign nodules, in blood and tumor.

As concerns this clone: The antigen is undetermined.

All patients were treatment-naive before thyroid surgery. Using MiXCR, TCRdb reanalyzed the PCR reads. The sample has 10,000 to 12,000 clones, 35% to 45% seen once. Germline values: CDR1 SGHAT, CDR2 FQDESV (reference sequence). The CDR3 is made up of 14 amino acids. Trimming took off 1 base at V and 10 bases at J, with 16 bases between the two ends. The V and J genes are TRBV11-1 and TRBJ1-1; perhaps TRBD1 as D (6 bases). What was sequenced was tumor tissue. This receptor was identified in a female donor with papillary thyroid cancer or a benign thyroid nodule (not recorded which). Some clones in this sample may be carry-over from other donors' samples. The CDR3 DNA reads as TGTGCCAGCAGCTTAGGGCTGCAGGGGTTATCAGCTTTCTTT. As protein: CASSLGLQGLSAFF.